This T cell receptor beta chain was sequenced in a study of early T cells in non-severe SARS-CoV-2 infection. This clonotype was picked up many times. This CDR3 region has 12 residues. Germline CDR1 LGHDT, CDR2 YNNKEL (reference sequence). The V end lost 4 bases, the J end lost 6 bases, and 7 bases lay between the germline ends. Attachment of unique molecular identifiers to individual cDNA molecules was performed. TCRdb itself ran the 5' RACE reads through MiXCR, one entry per CDR3 protein. The sample yields tens of thousands of distinct CDR3 sequences, roughly 10% seen once. The sequenced material came from whole blood. This chain links TRBV3-1 with TRBJ2-1; D not certain. This TCR came from an adult who was a healthcare worker with PCR-confirmed SARS-CoV-2 infection or an uninfected control (not recorded which). Here the CDR3 reads CASSPASNEQFF. DNA of the CDR3: TGTGCCAGCAGCCCGGCTTCCAATGAGCAGTTCTTC.